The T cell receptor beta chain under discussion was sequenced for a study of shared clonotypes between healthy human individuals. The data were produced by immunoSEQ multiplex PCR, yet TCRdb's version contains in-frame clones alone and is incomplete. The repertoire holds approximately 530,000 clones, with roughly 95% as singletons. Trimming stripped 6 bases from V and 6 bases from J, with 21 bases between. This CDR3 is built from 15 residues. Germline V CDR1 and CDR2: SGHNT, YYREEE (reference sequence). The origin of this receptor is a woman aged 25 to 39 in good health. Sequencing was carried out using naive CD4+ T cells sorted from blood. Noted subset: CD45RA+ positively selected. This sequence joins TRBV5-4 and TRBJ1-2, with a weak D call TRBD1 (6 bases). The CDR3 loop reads CASIRMGGRKDGYTF. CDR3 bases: TGTGCCAGCATCCGAATGGGGGGGCGCAAAGATGGCTACACCTTC.